This T cell receptor beta chain is from a study of T cells in Graves' hyperthyroidism and ophthalmopathy. The wider study: Blood was drawn when the patient was first diagnosed and still untreated.

The study's findings and limits: Onset of ophthalmopathy came a median 6.5 months after the model predicted it.

From RNA transcripts, TCR beta CDR3 regions were amplified. The HTBI primer set was used in a first-round RT-PCR of the TCR CDR3. One entry per CDR3 protein, called by TCRdb with MiXCR from the multiplex PCR reads. Altogether about 350,000 distinct CDR3 sequences are present, approximately 13% being singletons, with the ten largest covering around 23%. Worth noting for this clonotype: What it binds is unknown.

The clonotype comes from a woman aged 25-40 years with Graves' hyperthyroidism. Sequencing input: blood.

The CDR3 coding sequence is TGCGCCAGCAGTGACTTCCCTAGCGGGCACTACAATGAGCAGTTCTTC. It codes for CASSDFPSGHYNEQFF. The chain recombines TRBV10-2 with TRBJ2-1, with 8 bases lining up with TRBD2. V lost 3 bases to trimming and J lost 3 bases; unmatched junction nucleotides: 7. This CDR3 is built from 16 residues. The germline CDR1 and CDR2 sequences are WSHSY and SAAADI.